This paragraph covers one T cell receptor (beta chain) sequence. Its antigen is as yet unknown. Sequenced by immunoSEQ multiplex PCR; TCRdb stores in-frame clones only, minus some. The profile shows around 160,000 clones, around nine tenths of them singletons. This entry belongs to a study of T cell responses to AZD1222 COVID-19 vaccine. Study context: Samples with a second dose at about 4 or about 12 weeks were pooled together.

The germline V gene encodes CDR1 SGHDN and CDR2 FVKESK. With 4 bases clipped from V and 4 bases from J, the junction kept 20 bases outside the gene matches. This CDR3 comprises 21 residues. Overall study results and limits: Epitopes outside B.1.351 and B.1.1.7 mutated regions reportedly drew nearly half of spike TCRs. The donor cohort was predominantly white British with a female majority, and clonal diversity may have been underestimated. No day 14 peak samples; only post-peak repertoires were characterized.

This TCR was recovered from an adult in good health. The chain has TRBV14 and TRBJ2-2; TRBD2 aligns across 11 bases. Sequencing was performed on peripheral blood, taken on day 0 of AZD1222 vaccination. CDR3 residues: CASSPLGEGSGGAGGTGELFF. As DNA, the CDR3 is TGTGCCAGCAGCCCCCTGGGTGAGGGTAGCGGGGGGGCCGGTGGCACCGGGGAGCTGTTTTTT.